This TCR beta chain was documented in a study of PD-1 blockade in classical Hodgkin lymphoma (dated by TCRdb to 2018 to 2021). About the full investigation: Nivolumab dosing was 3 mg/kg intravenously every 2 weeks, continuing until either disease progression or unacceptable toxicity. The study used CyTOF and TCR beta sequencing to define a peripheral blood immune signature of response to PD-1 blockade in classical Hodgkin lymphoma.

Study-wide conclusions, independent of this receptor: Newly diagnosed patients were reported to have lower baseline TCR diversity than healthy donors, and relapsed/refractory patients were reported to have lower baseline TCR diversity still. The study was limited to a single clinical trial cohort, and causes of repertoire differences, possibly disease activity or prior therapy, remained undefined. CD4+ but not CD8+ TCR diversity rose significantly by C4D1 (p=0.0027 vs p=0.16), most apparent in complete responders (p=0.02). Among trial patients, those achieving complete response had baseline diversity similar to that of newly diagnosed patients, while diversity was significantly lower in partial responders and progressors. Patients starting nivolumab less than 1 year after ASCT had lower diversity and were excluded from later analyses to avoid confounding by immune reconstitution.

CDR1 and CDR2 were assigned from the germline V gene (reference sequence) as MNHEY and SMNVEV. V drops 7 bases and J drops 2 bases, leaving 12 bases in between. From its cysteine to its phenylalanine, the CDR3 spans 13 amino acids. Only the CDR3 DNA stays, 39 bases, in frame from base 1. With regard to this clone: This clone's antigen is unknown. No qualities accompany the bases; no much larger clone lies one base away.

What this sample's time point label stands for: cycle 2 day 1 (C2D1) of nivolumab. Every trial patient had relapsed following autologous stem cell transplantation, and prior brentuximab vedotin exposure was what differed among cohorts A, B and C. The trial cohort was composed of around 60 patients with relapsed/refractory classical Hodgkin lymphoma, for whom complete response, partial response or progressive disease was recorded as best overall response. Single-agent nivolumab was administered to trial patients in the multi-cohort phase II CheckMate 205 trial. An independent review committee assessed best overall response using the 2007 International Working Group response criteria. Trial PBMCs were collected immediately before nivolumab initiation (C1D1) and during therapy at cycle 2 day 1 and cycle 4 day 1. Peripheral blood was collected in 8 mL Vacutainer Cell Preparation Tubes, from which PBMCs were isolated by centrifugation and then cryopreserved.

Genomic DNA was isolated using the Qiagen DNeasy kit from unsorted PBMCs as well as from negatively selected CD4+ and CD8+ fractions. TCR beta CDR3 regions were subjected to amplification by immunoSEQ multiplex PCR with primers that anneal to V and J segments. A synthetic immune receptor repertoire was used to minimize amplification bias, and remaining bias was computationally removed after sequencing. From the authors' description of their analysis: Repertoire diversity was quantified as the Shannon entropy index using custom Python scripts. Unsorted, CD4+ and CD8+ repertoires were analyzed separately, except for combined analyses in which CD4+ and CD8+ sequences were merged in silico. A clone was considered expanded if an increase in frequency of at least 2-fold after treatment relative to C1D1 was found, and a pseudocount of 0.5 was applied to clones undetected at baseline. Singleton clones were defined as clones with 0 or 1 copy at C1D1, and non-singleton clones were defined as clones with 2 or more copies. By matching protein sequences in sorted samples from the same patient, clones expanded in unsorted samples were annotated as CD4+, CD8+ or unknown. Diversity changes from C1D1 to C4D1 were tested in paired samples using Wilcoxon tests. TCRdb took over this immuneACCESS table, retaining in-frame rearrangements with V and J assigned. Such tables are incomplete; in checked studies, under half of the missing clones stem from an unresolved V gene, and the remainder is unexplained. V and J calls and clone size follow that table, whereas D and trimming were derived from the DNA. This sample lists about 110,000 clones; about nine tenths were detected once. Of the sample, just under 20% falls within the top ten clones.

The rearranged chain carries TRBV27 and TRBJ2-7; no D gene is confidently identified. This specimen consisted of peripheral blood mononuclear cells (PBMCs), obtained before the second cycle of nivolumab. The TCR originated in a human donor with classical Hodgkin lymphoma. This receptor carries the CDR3 CASIGPPAYEQYF. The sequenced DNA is TGTGCCAGCATAGGACCCCCCGCCTACGAGCAGTACTTC.